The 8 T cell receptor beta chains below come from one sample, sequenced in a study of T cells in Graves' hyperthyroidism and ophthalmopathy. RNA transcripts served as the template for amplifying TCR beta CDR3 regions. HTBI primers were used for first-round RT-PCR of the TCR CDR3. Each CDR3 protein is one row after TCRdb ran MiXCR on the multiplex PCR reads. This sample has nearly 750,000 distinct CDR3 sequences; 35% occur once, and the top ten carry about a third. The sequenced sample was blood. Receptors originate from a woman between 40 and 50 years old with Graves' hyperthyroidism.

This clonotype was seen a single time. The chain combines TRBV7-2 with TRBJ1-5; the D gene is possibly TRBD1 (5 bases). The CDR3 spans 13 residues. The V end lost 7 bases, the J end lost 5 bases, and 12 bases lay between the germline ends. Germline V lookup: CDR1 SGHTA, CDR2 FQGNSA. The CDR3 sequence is CASTNGGDQPQHF. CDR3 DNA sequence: TGTGCCAGCACCAACGGGGGGGATCAGCCCCAGCATTTT.

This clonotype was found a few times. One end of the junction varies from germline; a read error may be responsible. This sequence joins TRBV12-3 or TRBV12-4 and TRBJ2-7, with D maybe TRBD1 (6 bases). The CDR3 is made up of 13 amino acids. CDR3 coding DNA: TGTACCAGCAGACCCGGGACAATCTACGAGCAGTACTTC. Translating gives CTSRPGTIYEQYF.

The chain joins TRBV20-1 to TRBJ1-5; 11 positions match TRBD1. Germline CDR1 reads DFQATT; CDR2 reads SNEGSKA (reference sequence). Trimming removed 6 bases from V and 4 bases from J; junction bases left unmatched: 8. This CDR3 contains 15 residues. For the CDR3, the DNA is TGCAGTGCCCCAGGACAGGGGGCTACGAATCAGCCCCAGCATTTT. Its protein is CSAPGQGATNQPQHF.

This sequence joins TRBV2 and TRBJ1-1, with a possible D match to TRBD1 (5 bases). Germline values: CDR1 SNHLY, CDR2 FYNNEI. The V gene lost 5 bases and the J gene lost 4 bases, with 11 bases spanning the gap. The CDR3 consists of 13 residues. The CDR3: CASSTGRITEAFF. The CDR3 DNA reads TGTGCCAGCAGTACGGGACGGATCACTGAAGCTTTCTTT. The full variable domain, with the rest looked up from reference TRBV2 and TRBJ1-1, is EPEVTQTPSHQVTQMGQEVILRCVPISNHLYFYWYRQILGQKVEFLVSFYNNEISEKSEIFDDQFSVERPDGSNFTLKIRSTKLEDSAMYFCASSTGRITEAFFGQGTRLTVV.

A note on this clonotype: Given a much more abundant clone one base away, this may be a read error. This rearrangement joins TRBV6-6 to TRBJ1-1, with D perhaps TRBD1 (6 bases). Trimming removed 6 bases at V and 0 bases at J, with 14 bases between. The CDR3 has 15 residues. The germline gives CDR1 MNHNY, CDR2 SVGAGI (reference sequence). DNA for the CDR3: TGTGCCAGCAGCCAGGACAGACAGCTGAACACTGAAGCTTTCTTT. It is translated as CASSQDRQLNTEAFF.

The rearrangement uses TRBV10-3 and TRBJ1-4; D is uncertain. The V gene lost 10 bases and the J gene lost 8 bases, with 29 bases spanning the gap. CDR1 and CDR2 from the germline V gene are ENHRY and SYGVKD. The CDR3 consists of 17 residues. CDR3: CATQRSEARLIREKLFF. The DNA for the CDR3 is TGTGCCACACAACGCAGTGAGGCCAGGTTAATAAGGGAAAAACTGTTTTTT.

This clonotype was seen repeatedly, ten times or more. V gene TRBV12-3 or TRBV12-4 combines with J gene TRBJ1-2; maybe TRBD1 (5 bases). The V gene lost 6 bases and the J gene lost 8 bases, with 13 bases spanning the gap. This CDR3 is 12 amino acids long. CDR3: CASSSGPRGYTF. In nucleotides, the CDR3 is TGTGCCAGCAGCTCGGGGCCTCGGGGCTACACCTTC.

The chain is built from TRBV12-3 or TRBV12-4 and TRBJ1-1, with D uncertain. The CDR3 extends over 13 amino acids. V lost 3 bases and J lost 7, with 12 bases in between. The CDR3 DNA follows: TGTGCCAGCAGTTTTAAAGGGATCGGTGAAGCTTTCTTT. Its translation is CASSFKGIGEAFF.